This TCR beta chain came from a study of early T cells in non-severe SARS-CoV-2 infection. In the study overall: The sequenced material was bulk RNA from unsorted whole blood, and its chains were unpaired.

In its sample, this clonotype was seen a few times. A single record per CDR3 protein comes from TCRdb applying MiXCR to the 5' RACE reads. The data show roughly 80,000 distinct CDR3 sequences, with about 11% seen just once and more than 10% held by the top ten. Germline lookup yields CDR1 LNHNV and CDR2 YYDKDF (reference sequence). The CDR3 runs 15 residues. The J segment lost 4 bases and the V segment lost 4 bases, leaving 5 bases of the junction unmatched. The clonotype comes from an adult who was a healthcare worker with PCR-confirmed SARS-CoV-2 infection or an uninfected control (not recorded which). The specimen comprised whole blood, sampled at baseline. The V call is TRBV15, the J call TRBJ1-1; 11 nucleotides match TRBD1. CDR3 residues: CATSTGTGGSTEAFF. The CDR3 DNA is TGTGCCACCAGCACCGGGACAGGGGGGAGCACTGAAGCTTTCTTT.